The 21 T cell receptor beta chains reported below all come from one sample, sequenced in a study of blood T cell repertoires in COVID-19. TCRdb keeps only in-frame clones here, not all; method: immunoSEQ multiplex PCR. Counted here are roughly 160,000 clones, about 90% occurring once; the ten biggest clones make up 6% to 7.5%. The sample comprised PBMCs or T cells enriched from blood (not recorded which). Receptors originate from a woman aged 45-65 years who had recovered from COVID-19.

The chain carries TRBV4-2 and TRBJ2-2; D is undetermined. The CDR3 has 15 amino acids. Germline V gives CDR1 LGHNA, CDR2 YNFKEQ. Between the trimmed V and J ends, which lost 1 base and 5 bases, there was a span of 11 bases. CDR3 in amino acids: CASSQATGSTGELFF. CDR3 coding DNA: TGTGCCAGCAGCCAAGCTACGGGTTCAACCGGGGAGCTGTTTTTT.

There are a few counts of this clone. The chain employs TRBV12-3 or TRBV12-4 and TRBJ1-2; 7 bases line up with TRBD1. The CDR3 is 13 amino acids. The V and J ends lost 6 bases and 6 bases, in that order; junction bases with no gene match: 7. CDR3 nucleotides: TGTGCCAGCAGCAGACAGGGACCGGATGGCTACACCTTC. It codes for CASSRQGPDGYTF.

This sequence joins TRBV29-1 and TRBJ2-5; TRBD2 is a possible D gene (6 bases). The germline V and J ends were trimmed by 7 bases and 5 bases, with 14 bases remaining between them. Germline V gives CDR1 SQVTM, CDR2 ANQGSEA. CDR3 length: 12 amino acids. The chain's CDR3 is CSAKRGGETQYF. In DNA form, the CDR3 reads TGCAGCGCCAAGAGGGGAGGCGAGACCCAGTACTTC.

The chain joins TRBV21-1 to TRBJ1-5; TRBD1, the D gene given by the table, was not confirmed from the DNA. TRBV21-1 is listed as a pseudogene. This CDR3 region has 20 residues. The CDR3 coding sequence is TGTGCCAGCAGCAAAGTAAGCGTCAGGGGGCGGTCGGTTGGTAATCAGCCCCAGCATTTT. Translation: CASSKVSVRGRSVGNQPQHF.

The CDR3 is CSVVLSYEQYF. The DNA of the CDR3 is TGCAGCGTTGTACTCTCCTACGAGCAGTACTTC. The chain is built from TRBV29-1 and TRBJ2-7; D gene unclear. Trimming removed 4 bases at V and 0 bases at J, with 4 bases between. Germline CDR1 and CDR2: SQVTM and ANQGSEA. The CDR3 extends over 11 amino acids.

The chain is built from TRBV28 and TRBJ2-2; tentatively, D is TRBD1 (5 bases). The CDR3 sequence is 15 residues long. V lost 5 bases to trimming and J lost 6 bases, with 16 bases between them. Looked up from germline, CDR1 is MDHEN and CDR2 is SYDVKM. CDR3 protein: CASSRTNRSPGELFF. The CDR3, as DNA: TGTGCCAGCAGTCGGACAAATCGGAGCCCCGGGGAGCTGTTTTTT.

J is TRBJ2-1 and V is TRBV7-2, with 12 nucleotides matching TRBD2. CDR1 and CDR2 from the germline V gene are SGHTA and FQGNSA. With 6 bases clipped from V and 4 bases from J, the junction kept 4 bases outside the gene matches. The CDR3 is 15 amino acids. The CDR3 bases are TGTGCCAGCAGTCCTAGCGGGAGGGGGTACAATGAGCAGTTCTTC. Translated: CASSPSGRGYNEQFF.

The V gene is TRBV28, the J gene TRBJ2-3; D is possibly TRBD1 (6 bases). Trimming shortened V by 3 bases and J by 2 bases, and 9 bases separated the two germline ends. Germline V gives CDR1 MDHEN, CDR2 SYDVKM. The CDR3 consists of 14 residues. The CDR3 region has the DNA TGTGCCAGCAGTTTCCGGGACAACACAGATACGCAGTATTTT. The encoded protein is CASSFRDNTDTQYF.

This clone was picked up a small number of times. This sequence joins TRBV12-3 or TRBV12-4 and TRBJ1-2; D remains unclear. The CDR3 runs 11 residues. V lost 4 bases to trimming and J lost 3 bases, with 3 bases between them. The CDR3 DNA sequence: TGTGCCAGCAGTTCTCACTATGGCTACACCTTC. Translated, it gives CASSSHYGYTF.

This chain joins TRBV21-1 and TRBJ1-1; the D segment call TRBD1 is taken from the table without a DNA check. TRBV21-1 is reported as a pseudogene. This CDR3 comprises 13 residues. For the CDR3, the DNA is TGTGCCAGCAACCCCAGGGGGCTCACTGAAGCTTTCTTT. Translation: CASNPRGLTEAFF.

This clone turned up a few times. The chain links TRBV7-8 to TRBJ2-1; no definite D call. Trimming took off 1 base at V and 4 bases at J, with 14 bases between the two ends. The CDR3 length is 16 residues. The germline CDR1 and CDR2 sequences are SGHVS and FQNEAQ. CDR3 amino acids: CASSLVRRVQYNEQFF. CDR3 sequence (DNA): TGTGCCAGCAGCTTAGTACGCCGGGTCCAATACAATGAGCAGTTCTTC.

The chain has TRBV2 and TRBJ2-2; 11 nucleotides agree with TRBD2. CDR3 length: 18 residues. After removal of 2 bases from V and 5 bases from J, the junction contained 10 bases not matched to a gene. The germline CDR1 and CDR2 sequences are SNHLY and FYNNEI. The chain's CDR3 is CASSESQTSGIFTGELFF. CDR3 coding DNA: TGTGCCAGCAGTGAATCTCAGACTAGCGGGATTTTTACCGGGGAGCTGTTTTTT.

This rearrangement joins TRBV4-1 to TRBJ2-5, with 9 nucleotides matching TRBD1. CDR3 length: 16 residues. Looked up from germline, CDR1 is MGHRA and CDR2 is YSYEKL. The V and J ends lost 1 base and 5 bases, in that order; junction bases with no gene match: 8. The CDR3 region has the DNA TGCGCCAGCAGCCAAGCTAGCTTGACAGGGGGGGAGACCCAGTACTTC. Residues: CASSQASLTGGETQYF.

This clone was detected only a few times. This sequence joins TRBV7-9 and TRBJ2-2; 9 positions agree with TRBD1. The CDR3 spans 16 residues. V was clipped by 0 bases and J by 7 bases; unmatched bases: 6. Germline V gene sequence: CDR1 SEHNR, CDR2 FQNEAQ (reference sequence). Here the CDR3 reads CASSLAYGTGYGELFF. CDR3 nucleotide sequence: TGTGCCAGCAGCTTAGCGTACGGGACAGGGTACGGGGAGCTGTTTTTT.

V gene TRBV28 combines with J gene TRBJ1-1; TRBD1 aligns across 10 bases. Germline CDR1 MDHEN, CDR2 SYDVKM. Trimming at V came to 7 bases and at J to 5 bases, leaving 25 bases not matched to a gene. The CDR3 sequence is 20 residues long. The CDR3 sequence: CASTVNEGDRRQGAWTEAFF. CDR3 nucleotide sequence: TGTGCCAGCACCGTTAACGAAGGGGACCGGCGACAGGGGGCTTGGACTGAAGCTTTCTTT.

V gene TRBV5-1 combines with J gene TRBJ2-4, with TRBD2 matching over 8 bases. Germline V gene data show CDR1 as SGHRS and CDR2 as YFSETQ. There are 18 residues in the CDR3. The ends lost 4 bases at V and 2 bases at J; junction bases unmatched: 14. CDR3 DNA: TGCGCCAGCAGCCCCGCGGTCATGAGCGGGAGCACCAAAAACATTCAGTACTTC. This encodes CASSPAVMSGSTKNIQYF.

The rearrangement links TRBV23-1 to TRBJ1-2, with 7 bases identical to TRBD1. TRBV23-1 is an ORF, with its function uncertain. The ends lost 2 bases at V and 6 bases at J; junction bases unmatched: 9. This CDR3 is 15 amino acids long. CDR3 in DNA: TGCGCCAGCAGTCAACCCGTGAAGGGGGCGCATGGCTACACCTTC. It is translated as CASSQPVKGAHGYTF.

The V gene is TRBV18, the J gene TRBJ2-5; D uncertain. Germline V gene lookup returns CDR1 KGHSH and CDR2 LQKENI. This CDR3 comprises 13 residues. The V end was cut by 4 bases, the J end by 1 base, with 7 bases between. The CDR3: CASSRSGQETQYF. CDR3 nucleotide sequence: TGTGCCAGCTCACGGTCGGGCCAAGAGACCCAGTACTTC.

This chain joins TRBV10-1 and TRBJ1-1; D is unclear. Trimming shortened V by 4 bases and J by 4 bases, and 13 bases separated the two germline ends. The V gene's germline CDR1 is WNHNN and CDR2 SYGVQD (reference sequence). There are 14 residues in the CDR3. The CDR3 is CASSGEPGGTEAFF. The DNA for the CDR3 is TGCGCCAGCAGTGGGGAACCGGGAGGCACTGAAGCTTTCTTT.

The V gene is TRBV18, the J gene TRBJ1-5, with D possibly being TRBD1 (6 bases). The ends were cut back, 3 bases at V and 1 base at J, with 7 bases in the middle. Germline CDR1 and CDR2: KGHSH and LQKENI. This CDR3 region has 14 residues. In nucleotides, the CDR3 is TGTGCCAGCTCACCTGGGACAAGCAATCAGCCCCAGCATTTT. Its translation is CASSPGTSNQPQHF.

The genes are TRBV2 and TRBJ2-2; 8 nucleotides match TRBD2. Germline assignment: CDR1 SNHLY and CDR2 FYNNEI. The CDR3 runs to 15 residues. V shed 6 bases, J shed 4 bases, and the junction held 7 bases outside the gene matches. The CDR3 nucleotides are TGTGCCAGCAGATCCGGGACTAGGGGCACCGGGGAGCTGTTTTTT. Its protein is CASRSGTRGTGELFF.